Shown below are 22 T cell receptor beta chains from a single sample sequenced in a study of beta chain features in type 1 diabetes. All of the isolated RNA was reverse transcribed, so expressed TCRB transcripts were sequenced. Some clones are missing from TCRdb's copy, which holds only in-frame ones; the method was immunoSEQ multiplex PCR. Here the sample spans about 60,000 clones, over 50% being singletons. Sequencing used Tregs from blood. The receptor set was obtained from a woman younger than 35 in good health.

The chain combines TRBV11-2 with TRBJ2-3; D possibly corresponds to TRBD1 (5 bases). Germline CDR1 and CDR2: SGHAT and FQNNGV. Trimming removed 0 bases from V and 6 bases from J, with 7 bases in between. The CDR3 totals 13 residues. CDR3 coding DNA: TGTGCCAGCAGCTTAGACAGGGATGATACGCAGTATTTT. Protein product: CASSLDRDDTQYF.

In this sample, this clone turned up a few times. Given the absence of the conserved phenylalanine or tryptophan at the CDR3 end, a read error is likely. The limits of the CDR3 on the DNA are not certain, so only TCRdb's listed CDR3 is given. The V gene is TRBV5-4, the J gene TRBJ1-1; the table calls TRBD1, which could not be checked here. The CDR3 length is 14 residues, termini included. Germline loops: CDR1 SGHNT, CDR2 YYREEE (reference sequence). CDR3 in amino acids: CASSPGGTGGPTGL.

V usage is TRBV5-1 and J usage is TRBJ1-1, with 8 nucleotides matching TRBD1. CDR3 length: 14 amino acids. V trimming: 5 bases; J trimming: 6 bases; junction bases outside the gene matches: 9. The germline gives CDR1 SGHRS, CDR2 YFSETQ. As DNA, the CDR3 is TGCGCCAGCAGATCGCGACAGGGGAAGGCTGAAGCTTTCTTT. It specifies CASRSRQGKAEAFF.

V is TRBV19 and J is TRBJ2-3, with a weak D call TRBD2 (5 bases). CDR1 and CDR2 (germline): LNHDA, SQIVND (reference sequence). The CDR3 sequence is 17 residues long. V lost 3 bases, J lost 3 bases, and 19 bases lay in between. DNA for the CDR3: TGTGCCAGTAGTATGACGGGTCCCGGGGAACAGACAGATACGCAGTATTTT. Its translation: CASSMTGPGEQTDTQYF.

This clone has just a few counts. The rearrangement uses TRBV6-5 and TRBJ1-2; D is uncertain. V was trimmed by 0 bases and J by 4 bases, leaving 9 bases between them. Germline-derived CDR1 and CDR2 are MNHEY and SVGAGI. This CDR3 is 14 amino acids long. The CDR3 sequence is CASSYSRRSYGYTF. The CDR3 region has the DNA TGTGCCAGCAGTTACTCGAGGCGGTCCTATGGCTACACCTTC.

This chain links TRBV27 with TRBJ1-1, with D maybe TRBD1 (5 bases). The V gene lost 1 base and the J gene lost 2 bases, with 11 bases spanning the gap. Germline CDR1 is MNHEY and CDR2 is SMNVEV (reference sequence). The CDR3 loop spans 15 amino acids. The CDR3 loop reads CASSLYDRGNTEAFF. CDR3 bases: TGTGCCAGCAGTTTATACGACAGAGGAAACACTGAAGCTTTCTTT.

The chain has TRBV27 and TRBJ1-2; D is possibly TRBD1 (5 bases). The V end lost 6 bases, the J end lost 8 bases, and 19 bases lay between the germline ends. CDR1 and CDR2 from the germline V gene are MNHEY and SMNVEV (reference sequence). The CDR3 totals 14 residues. The CDR3 sequence is CASRFREGSTGYTF. The CDR3 DNA is TGTGCCAGCAGGTTCAGGGAGGGCTCTACAGGCTACACCTTC.

This clone was found once. The rearrangement links TRBV30 to TRBJ1-6; no clear D. Germline lookup yields CDR1 GTSNPN and CDR2 SVGIG (reference sequence). Trimming cost V 2 bases and J 14 bases, with 13 bases left between them. This CDR3 has 12 amino acids. The CDR3: CAWSPRNWSLHF. Written as DNA, the CDR3 is TGTGCCTGGAGTCCCAGGAACTGGTCCCTCCACTTT. The full variable domain, with the rest looked up from reference TRBV30 and TRBJ1-6, is SQTIHQWPATLVQPVGSPLSLECTVEGTSNPNLYWYRQAAGRGLQLLFYSVGIGQISSEVPQNLSASRPQDRQFILSSKKLLLSDSGFYLCAWSPRNWSLHFGNGTRLTVT.

The gene calls are TRBV5-1 and TRBJ2-1, with 8 bases that match TRBD1. The CDR3 totals 14 residues. Looked up from germline, CDR1 is SGHRS and CDR2 is YFSETQ. Losses at the gene ends were 6 bases for V and 9 bases for J; bases not matched to a gene: 11. In DNA form, the CDR3 reads TGCGCCAGCACTTTGGACAGGGCATATGGTGAGCAGTTCTTC. This gives the protein CASTLDRAYGEQFF.

This clone was observed a handful of times. J is TRBJ1-6 and V is TRBV20-1; D is unresolved. Per the germline V gene, CDR1 is DFQATT and CDR2 is SNEGSKA (reference sequence). The CDR3 runs to 11 residues. V was trimmed by 5 bases and J by 14 bases, leaving 13 bases between them. CDR3 residues: CSAESLRALHF. The CDR3 DNA follows: TGCAGTGCTGAGTCGCTCCGAGCCCTCCACTTT.

The chain carries TRBV19 and TRBJ2-4; D ambiguous. This CDR3 is 12 amino acids long. V lost 5 bases and J lost 6, with 8 bases in between. Germline loops: CDR1 LNHDA, CDR2 SQIVND (reference sequence). For the CDR3, the DNA is TGTGCCAGTAGTGGAAGAGGAAACATTCAGTACTTC. Its translation is CASSGRGNIQYF. Based on the CDR3 plus reference TRBV19 and TRBJ2-4, the full variable domain is DGGITQSPKYLFRKEGQNVTLSCEQNLNHDAMYWYRQDPGQGLRLIYYSQIVNDFQKGDIAEGYSVSREKKESFPLTVTSAQKNPTAFYLCASSGRGNIQYFGAGTRLSVL.

The chain carries TRBV28 and TRBJ1-1; D is ambiguous. Trimming cost V 5 bases and J 10 bases, with 14 bases left between them. The germline V gene encodes CDR1 MDHEN and CDR2 SYDVKM. This CDR3 comprises 12 residues. The CDR3 DNA sequence: TGTGCCAGCAGTCCCCCCAATGTTAGAGCTTTCTTT. Protein product: CASSPPNVRAFF.

The chain is built from TRBV18 and TRBJ2-2, with a tentative D call TRBD1 (5 bases). The germline V gene encodes CDR1 KGHSH and CDR2 LQKENI. Between the trimmed V and J ends, which lost 3 bases and 7 bases, there was a span of 15 bases. This CDR3 comprises 15 residues. The CDR3 here is CASSPYQGDNGELFF. The CDR3 DNA follows: TGTGCCAGCTCACCGTACCAAGGGGATAACGGGGAGCTGTTTTTT.

The chain has TRBV10-3 and TRBJ2-1; the D gene is possibly TRBD1 (6 bases). Germline CDR1 reads ENHRY; CDR2 reads SYGVKD. Trimming removed 0 bases from V and 1 base from J, with 10 bases in between. The CDR3 runs to 16 residues. CDR3 nucleotides: TGTGCCATCAGTGAGTCCCGGACAGTTTCCTACAATGAGCAGTTCTTC. It specifies CAISESRTVSYNEQFF.

The gene calls are TRBV18 and TRBJ2-7; D is unresolved. The CDR3 extends over 13 amino acids. CDR1 is KGHSH, CDR2 LQKENI, per germline. The ends were cut back, 3 bases at V and 6 bases at J, with 12 bases in the middle. CDR3 residues: CASSPAFLSEQYF. The CDR3 DNA sequence: TGTGCCAGCTCACCTGCGTTTCTAAGCGAGCAGTACTTC.

The V gene is TRBV5-1, the J gene TRBJ2-1, with D tentatively TRBD1 (5 bases). Trimming left V 3 bases short and J 7 bases short, with 11 bases between. Germline loops: CDR1 SGHRS, CDR2 YFSETQ. CDR3 length: 13 amino acids. The CDR3 region is CASSSRRGNEQFF. DNA of the CDR3: TGCGCCAGCAGCTCACGTAGGGGAAATGAGCAGTTCTTC. Complete variable domain (other parts from reference TRBV5-1 and TRBJ2-1): KAGVTQTPRYLIKTRGQQVTLSCSPISGHRSVSWYQQTPGQGLQFLFEYFSETQRNKGNFPGRFSGRQFSNSRSEMNVSTLELGDSALYLCASSSRRGNEQFFGPGTRLTVL.

The chain has TRBV6-5 and TRBJ2-2; possibly TRBD1 for D (5 bases). Trimming pared 5 bases from V and 6 bases from J, leaving 13 bases between. Germline values: CDR1 MNHEY, CDR2 SVGAGI. This CDR3 is built from 14 residues. The CDR3 region has the DNA TGTGCCAGCAGTATCCAGGGATGGGCCGGGGAGCTGTTTTTT. Translated, it gives CASSIQGWAGELFF.

V gene TRBV7-8 combines with J gene TRBJ1-1; D gene unclear. V lost 4 bases to trimming and J lost 3 bases, with 3 bases between them. This CDR3 is 11 amino acids long. The germline gives CDR1 SGHVS, CDR2 FQNEAQ. CDR3 amino acids: CASSSDTEAFF. The CDR3 nucleotides are TGTGCCAGCAGCTCCGACACTGAAGCTTTCTTT.

The gene calls are TRBV5-1 and TRBJ2-1, with D possibly TRBD2 on 6 matching bases. V shed 3 bases and J shed 0 bases, with 10 bases lying between them. The CDR3 has 15 amino acids. Germline loops: CDR1 SGHRS, CDR2 YFSETQ. In DNA form, the CDR3 reads TGCGCCAGCAGCTCCGGACTAAGCTCCTACAATGAGCAGTTCTTC. As protein: CASSSGLSSYNEQFF.

This chain connects TRBV7-9 to TRBJ1-3; tentatively, D is TRBD1 (6 bases). Germline V gene sequence: CDR1 SEHNR, CDR2 FQNEAQ (reference sequence). The V gene lost 2 bases and the J gene lost 0 bases, with 11 bases spanning the gap. The CDR3 is 16 amino acids. The CDR3 sequence is CASSLFGQISGNTIYF. CDR3 sequence (DNA): TGTGCCAGCAGCTTATTTGGACAGATCTCTGGAAACACCATATATTTT.

The CDR3 region is CSVGLAGRTDTQYF. The CDR3 region has the DNA TGCAGCGTTGGACTAGCGGGGCGCACAGATACGCAGTATTTT. The genes are TRBV29-1 and TRBJ2-3; TRBD2 matches at 11 bases. Trimming cost V 4 bases and J 1 base; bases outside gene matches: 1. The germline CDR1 and CDR2 sequences are SQVTM and ANQGSEA. The CDR3 totals 14 residues.

This clone was seen a handful of times. The rearrangement uses TRBV12-5 and TRBJ2-3, with TRBD2 as a possible D gene (5 bases). CDR3 length equals 13 residues. Trimming left V 4 bases short and J 2 bases short, with 7 bases between. The germline gives CDR1 LGHNT, CDR2 FRNRAP. The CDR3 region is CASGWRYTDTQYF. The CDR3 coding sequence is TGTGCTAGTGGTTGGAGGTACACAGATACGCAGTATTTT.